Below, 13 T cell receptor beta chains from the same sample are listed, as sequenced in a study of tumor-infiltrating lymphocytes in primary liver carcinoma. The study extracted blood RNA from unsorted whole blood and also extracted germline DNA. TCR beta cDNA was prepared out of roughly 520 ng total RNA by means of a constant-region primer. Nested multiplex PCR, run for three rounds with slightly modified ARM-PCR, yielded TCR beta libraries. The study ran its first two PCR rounds for approximately 10 cycles each, using TRBV1-TRBV30 forward primers and a C-beta reverse primer. Using its own MiXCR run on the multiplex PCR reads, TCRdb lists one record per CDR3 protein. The repertoire holds about 310,000 distinct CDR3 sequences, with 55% to 65% as singletons. The specimen sequenced was peripheral blood. The receptors originated from a man aged 40-50 years with primary liver carcinoma and hepatitis B virus infection.

The chain has TRBV28 and TRBJ2-1; D is unclear. Germline V gene data show CDR1 as MDHEN and CDR2 as SYDVKM. The CDR3 is 15 amino acids. The V gene lost 11 bases and the J gene lost 7 bases, with 24 bases spanning the gap. CDR3 DNA: TGTGCCTGCCTCTCAGCTGGAGCTTCCCCAAATGAGCAGTTCTTC. This gives the protein CACLSAGASPNEQFF.

This clonotype was seen ten or more times. This rearrangement joins TRBV6-2 or TRBV6-3 to TRBJ2-2, with D unclear. The CDR3 spans 16 residues. Looked up from germline, CDR1 is MNHEY and CDR2 is SVGEGT. V shed 4 bases and J shed 4 bases, with 16 bases lying between them. DNA of the CDR3: TGTGCCAGCAGTTCCGGACCCCATACTGGCACCGGGGAGCTGTTTTTT. Its translation: CASSSGPHTGTGELFF.

This clonotype has a count of ten or more. The chain combines TRBV10-2 with TRBJ2-3, with unresolved D. This CDR3 is built from 14 residues. Trimming removed 7 bases from V and 0 bases from J, with 11 bases in between. CDR1 WSHSY and CDR2 SAAADI come from the germline V gene. CDR3 nucleotides: TGCGCCAGCACAGCCAGTTTCAGCACAGATACGCAGTATTTT. This encodes CASTASFSTDTQYF.

A remark on this clonotype: A junction end diverges from the germline sequence, so it may reflect a read error. This chain links TRBV20-1 with TRBJ1-5, with 7 bases that match TRBD1. This CDR3 spans 12 amino acids. The germline CDR1 and CDR2 sequences are DFQATT and SNEGSKA (reference sequence). The CDR3 nucleotides are TGCATTGCTAAGACAGGGAGTCAGCCCCAGCATTTT. Its protein product is CIAKTGSQPQHF.

Turning to this clonotype: A much larger clone differs from this one at a single base, so this may be a read error. This chain links TRBV6-1 with TRBJ2-1, with D possibly TRBD1 on 5 matching bases. This CDR3 has 14 amino acids. CDR1 is MNHNS, CDR2 SASEGT, per germline. CDR3 bases: TGTGCCAGCAGTGACAGGGTTCAGTACATTGAGCAGTTCTTC. Amino acid sequence: CASSDRVQYIEQFF.

The chain carries TRBV28 and TRBJ2-7; 10 positions match TRBD2. Trimming cost V 7 bases and J 3 bases; bases outside gene matches: 9. This CDR3 has 15 amino acids. The germline gives CDR1 MDHEN, CDR2 SYDVKM. The CDR3 protein is CASNPGTSAFYEQYF. CDR3 DNA: TGTGCCAGCAACCCCGGGACTAGCGCCTTCTACGAGCAGTACTTC.

Comments on this clonotype: A single base separates this from a much larger clone, so it may be a read error. Because the CDR3's place on the DNA is in doubt, the DNA is left out and the CDR3 is given as listed by TCRdb. This chain joins TRBV6-5 and TRBJ2-7; the table's D call, TRBD2, was not checked against the DNA. The germline V gene has CDR1 MNHEY and CDR2 SVGAGI. With termini counted, the CDR3 has 13 amino acids. CDR3 region: CASSTSGGPAQYF.

This clonotype was recorded many times. The J gene is TRBJ1-5, the V gene TRBV12-3 or TRBV12-4; TRBD1 might be the D (6 bases). The CDR3 spans 15 residues. The V and J ends lost 4 bases and 0 bases respectively, with 10 bases between them. CDR3 in amino acids: CASSYRDYSNQPQHF. Written as DNA, the CDR3 is TGTGCCAGCAGTTACAGGGATTATAGCAATCAGCCCCAGCATTTT.

The rearrangement links TRBV10-1 to TRBJ2-4; 7 nucleotides line up with TRBD1. V trimming: 6 bases; J trimming: 8 bases; junction bases outside the gene matches: 7. The germline CDR1 and CDR2 sequences are WNHNN and SYGVQD (reference sequence). The CDR3 loop spans 13 amino acids. The CDR3, as DNA: TGCGCCAGCAGCAACAGGGGATTGGACATTCAGTACTTC. It translates to CASSNRGLDIQYF.

The chain uses TRBV12-3 or TRBV12-4 and TRBJ1-5; D is uncertain. CDR3 length equals 14 residues. Trimming took 5 bases from V and 7 from J, leaving 15 bases between them. The CDR3 spells CASSQDLVGQPQHF. In nucleotides, the CDR3 is TGTGCCAGCAGTCAAGACTTAGTGGGGCAGCCCCAGCATTTT.

Worth noting for this clonotype: One end of the junction varies from germline; a read error may be responsible. The chain recombines TRBV30 with TRBJ1-1; D uncertain. CDR1 is GTSNPN, CDR2 SVGIG, per germline (reference sequence). The CDR3 sequence is 9 residues long. CDR3 loop: CACGVETFF. In DNA, the CDR3 is TGTGCCTGTGGGGTTGAAACTTTCTTT.

A single count supports this clonotype. The junction departs from the called germline gene at one end, perhaps through a read error. The gene calls are TRBV12-3 or TRBV12-4 and TRBJ2-7; TRBD1 is a possible D gene (6 bases). This CDR3 is built from 15 residues. The CDR3 spells CTSRPGQNGYHGQYF. The CDR3 bases are TGCACCAGCAGACCTGGACAGAACGGGTACCACGGGCAGTACTTC.

The genes are TRBV5-4 and TRBJ2-5; 11 nucleotides match TRBD2. V was clipped by 3 bases and J by 5 bases; unmatched bases: 9. CDR1 SGHNT and CDR2 YYREEE come from the germline V gene (reference sequence). The CDR3 contains 16 residues. The CDR3 here is CASSSGTSGCIETQYF. The CDR3 nucleotides read TGTGCCAGCAGCTCCGGGACTAGCGGATGTATCGAGACCCAGTACTTC.